These 28 T cell receptor beta chains were sequenced from one sample in a study of cytomegalovirus exposure and HLA in healthy donors. Both 60 Vbeta primers and 13 Jbeta primers went into the PCR. Assay used: immunoSEQ multiplex PCR; TCRdb lists only in-frame clones, some missing. The profile shows 200,000 or so clones, approximately 83% of them singletons. Sequencing was done on a sample of PBMCs. These receptors all stem from a boy younger than 10 in good health and CMV-seronegative.

This chain uses TRBV15 with TRBJ2-2; 14 nucleotides agree with TRBD2. Germline V gene sequence: CDR1 LNHNV, CDR2 YYDKDF (reference sequence). This CDR3 contains 18 residues. V was pared by 1 base and J by 1 base, with 2 bases of the junction left unmatched. The CDR3 is CATSRGTSGGMNTGELFF. The CDR3 DNA sequence: TGTGCCACCAGCAGAGGGACTAGCGGGGGGATGAACACCGGGGAGCTGTTTTTT.

The chain is built from TRBV19 and TRBJ2-1, with D possibly TRBD1 on 5 matching bases. The CDR3 is 16 residues long. Germline V gene data show CDR1 as LNHDA and CDR2 as SQIVND (reference sequence). V was clipped by 2 bases and J by 1 base, with 12 bases between them. DNA for the CDR3: TGTGCCAGTAGTATAAGATCAGGGAAGTCCTACAATGAGCAGTTCTTC. Protein sequence: CASSIRSGKSYNEQFF.

This chain connects TRBV7-9 to TRBJ2-5, with TRBD1 as a possible D gene (6 bases). Trimming removed 5 bases from V and 5 bases from J, with 24 bases in between. CDR3 length: 17 amino acids. Germline V gives CDR1 SEHNR, CDR2 FQNEAQ (reference sequence). The CDR3 loop is CASSIVGGQQPGETQYF. In DNA, the CDR3 is TGTGCCAGCAGCATAGTAGGGGGACAACAGCCTGGGGAGACCCAGTACTTC. The variable domain in full, completed from reference TRBV7-9 and TRBJ2-5, reads DTGVSQNPRHKITKRGQNVTFRCDPISEHNRLYWYRQTLGQGPEFLTYFQNEAQLEKSRLLSDRFSAERPKGSFSTLEIQRTEQGDSAMYLCASSIVGGQQPGETQYFGPGTRLLVL.

V gene TRBV30 combines with J gene TRBJ1-4, with D unresolved. The V end was cut by 0 bases, the J end by 4 bases, with 12 bases between. CDR3 size: 15 residues. Germline assignment: CDR1 GTSNPN and CDR2 SVGIG (reference sequence). CDR3 in amino acids: CAWSVRLGGNEKLFF. Here the CDR3 DNA reads TGTGCCTGGAGTGTACGGTTGGGAGGTAATGAAAAACTGTTTTTT.

In its sample, this clone was seen a few times. The genes are TRBV6-5 and TRBJ2-7; possibly TRBD1 for D (6 bases). The germline CDR1 and CDR2 sequences are MNHEY and SVGAGI. This CDR3 spans 14 amino acids. V dropped 7 bases and J dropped 2 bases, with 15 bases sitting between them. The CDR3 reads CASTRTALPYEQYF. The CDR3 region has the DNA TGTGCCAGCACCAGGACAGCACTGCCCTACGAGCAGTACTTC.

V is TRBV11-2 and J is TRBJ1-2; D uncertain. Trimming removed 3 bases at V and 1 base at J, with 15 bases between. CDR1 and CDR2 from the germline V gene are SGHAT and FQNNGV. This CDR3 is 16 amino acids long. The CDR3 spells CASSLRLAAVNYGYTF. DNA of the CDR3: TGTGCCAGCAGCTTGCGGCTGGCGGCTGTTAACTATGGCTACACCTTC.

This sequence joins TRBV7-9 and TRBJ2-7; 7 bases are shared with TRBD1. After removal of 5 bases from V and 6 bases from J, the junction contained 13 bases not matched to a gene. This CDR3 is 15 amino acids long. Germline V gene lookup returns CDR1 SEHNR and CDR2 FQNEAQ (reference sequence). CDR3 nucleotides: TGTGCCAGCAGCCCTGTCCGGACAGGCGTCGGCGAGCAGTACTTC. Its protein product is CASSPVRTGVGEQYF.

The chain carries TRBV27 and TRBJ2-7; 12 nucleotides agree with TRBD2. The J segment lost 4 bases and the V segment lost 7 bases, leaving 20 bases of the junction unmatched. Germline V gives CDR1 MNHEY, CDR2 SMNVEV (reference sequence). This CDR3 has 19 residues. The CDR3 coding sequence is TGTGCCAGCACCAATTCGAGGGGTACGGGAACTAGCGGGAGGTACGAGCAGTACTTC. It specifies CASTNSRGTGTSGRYEQYF.

This clone has only a few counts. The chain recombines TRBV10-2 with TRBJ1-5; TRBD1 is a possible D gene (6 bases). CDR3 length: 15 residues. From germline, CDR1 is WSHSY and CDR2 SAAADI. V was clipped by 6 bases and J by 2 bases, with 14 bases between them. CDR3 protein: CASSTGPWGNQPQHF. The DNA for the CDR3 is TGCGCCAGCAGCACAGGGCCATGGGGCAATCAGCCCCAGCATTTT.

This chain links TRBV10-1 with TRBJ2-3; D not resolved. Germline V CDR1 and CDR2: WNHNN, SYGVQD (reference sequence). Trimming removed 5 bases at V and 5 bases at J, with 11 bases between. This CDR3 is 13 amino acids long. CDR3 in DNA: TGCGCCAGCAGTAGCGTGATCGAAGATACGCAGTATTTT. Translating gives CASSSVIEDTQYF.

The J gene is TRBJ2-7, the V gene TRBV7-9; maybe TRBD2 (5 bases). V was cut by 5 bases and J by 10 bases, with 21 bases left in between. CDR1 and CDR2 (germline): SEHNR, FQNEAQ (reference sequence). This CDR3 spans 14 amino acids. In nucleotides, the CDR3 is TGTGCCAGCAGCCACAGAGGGCTTCCAGAGAAACAGTACTTC. Translating it yields CASSHRGLPEKQYF.

The chain is built from TRBV19 and TRBJ1-5; 7 nucleotides match TRBD1. This CDR3 contains 16 residues. Looked up from germline, CDR1 is LNHDA and CDR2 is SQIVND (reference sequence). V lost 3 bases and J lost 3; bases outside the gene matches: 8. The CDR3 is CASSMGTGVYNQPQHF. The CDR3 region has the DNA TGTGCCAGTAGTATGGGTACAGGGGTATACAATCAGCCCCAGCATTTT. The variable domain in full, completed from reference TRBV19 and TRBJ1-5, reads DGGITQSPKYLFRKEGQNVTLSCEQNLNHDAMYWYRQDPGQGLRLIYYSQIVNDFQKGDIAEGYSVSREKKESFPLTVTSAQKNPTAFYLCASSMGTGVYNQPQHFGDGTRLSIL.

Regarding this clone: One junction end does not reproduce the germline sequence, and a read error may be involved. CDR3 coding DNA: TGTTCCAGCGCCGCAGGGGGCGAGCCCCAGCATTTT. It codes for CSSAAGGEPQHF. The V and J genes are TRBV7-9 and TRBJ1-5, with 8 bases fitting TRBD1. CDR1 is SEHNR, CDR2 FQNEAQ, per germline (reference sequence). This CDR3 is built from 12 residues.

The rearrangement joins TRBV13 to TRBJ2-5; 12 nucleotides match TRBD2. The V segment lost 5 bases and the J segment 3 bases; nucleotides outside the gene matches: 7. CDR1 is PRHDT and CDR2 is FYEKMQ in the germline V gene (reference sequence). The CDR3 is made up of 16 amino acids. For the CDR3, the DNA is TGTGCCAGCAGCCTCCTCCGGACTAGCGGGGAAGAGACCCAGTACTTC. Translated: CASSLLRTSGEETQYF.

The chain carries TRBV6-5 and TRBJ1-1; D is unresolved. The CDR3 has 15 residues. Germline V gives CDR1 MNHEY, CDR2 SVGAGI. Trimming took 2 bases from V and 1 from J, leaving 11 bases between them. The CDR3 DNA is TGTGCCAGCAGTTACCTACGCTTCCGGAACACTGAAGCTTTCTTT. Protein sequence: CASSYLRFRNTEAFF.

This chain joins TRBV29-1 and TRBJ1-3; a weak D match, TRBD1 (6 bases). V lost 5 bases and J 2 bases, leaving 22 bases between the germline ends. This CDR3 has 17 amino acids. Germline values: CDR1 SQVTM, CDR2 ANQGSEA. In DNA, the CDR3 is TGCAGCGTTCACGAAGAACAGGGCGAGGGGCCTGGAAACACCATATATTTT. This sequence encodes CSVHEEQGEGPGNTIYF.

In regard to this clone: In the same sample, other DNA sequences code for this CDR3. The chain joins TRBV5-6 to TRBJ1-4; 7 bases fit TRBD1. The CDR3 consists of 14 residues. The junction had 5 bases not matched to a gene; V was cut back by 5 bases and J by 4 bases. Per germline, CDR1 SGHDT and CDR2 YYEEEE. CDR3 nucleotides: TGTGCCAGCAGTCCCGGGACAGATAATGAAAAACTGTTTTTT. Translating it yields CASSPGTDNEKLFF.

A note on this clone: At one of its ends the junction is not consistent with the germline gene, which may arise from a read error. Distinct nucleotide sequences in the sample also encode this CDR3. The V gene is TRBV5-4, the J gene TRBJ1-1; the D is unclear. CDR3 length: 12 amino acids. Germline CDR1 reads SGHNT; CDR2 reads YYREEE (reference sequence). CDR3 residues: CASSLVGSEAFF. CDR3 nucleotides: TGTGCCAGCAGCTTGGTGGGCTCTGAAGCCTTCTTT. Filled out from reference TRBV5-4 and TRBJ1-1, the complete variable domain reads ETGVTQSPTHLIKTRGQQVTLRCSSQSGHNTVSWYQQALGQGPQFIFQYYREEENGRGNFPPRFSGLQFPNYSSELNVNALELDDSALYLCASSLVGSEAFFGQGTRLTVV.

This CDR3 is CASSLVSSGVFQETQYF. The CDR3 DNA sequence: TGTGCCAGCAGCTTAGTGAGTAGCGGGGTCTTCCAAGAGACCCAGTACTTC. The genes are TRBV7-8 and TRBJ2-5, with 8 bases matching TRBD2. Germline values: CDR1 SGHVS, CDR2 FQNEAQ. Trimming at V came to 1 base and at J to 1 base, leaving 8 bases not matched to a gene. CDR3 length: 17 amino acids. Full variable domain (outside the CDR3, taken from reference TRBV7-8 and TRBJ2-5): GAGVSQSPRYKVAKRGQDVALRCDPISGHVSLFWYQQALGQGPEFLTYFQNEAQLDKSGLPSDRFFAERPEGSVSTLKIQRTQQEDSAVYLCASSLVSSGVFQETQYFGPGTRLLVL.

The chain joins TRBV9 to TRBJ2-4; 10 positions agree with TRBD2. The junction had 6 bases not matched to a gene; V was cut back by 0 bases and J by 0 bases. From germline, CDR1 is SGDLS and CDR2 YYNGEE. CDR3 length equals 18 residues. CDR3 in amino acids: CASSVAGAGGLAKNIQYF. The CDR3, as DNA: TGTGCCAGCAGCGTAGCTGGAGCGGGAGGGCTAGCCAAAAACATTCAGTACTTC.

This clone showed up just a few times. The chain couples TRBV2 to TRBJ1-1, with D uncertain. Germline CDR1 is SNHLY and CDR2 is FYNNEI. Trimming took off 3 bases at V and 5 bases at J, with 13 bases between the two ends. The CDR3 is 14 residues long. The CDR3 sequence: CASSDLVGVTEAFF. In DNA, the CDR3 is TGTGCCAGCAGTGATCTAGTCGGGGTAACTGAAGCTTTCTTT.

The chain links TRBV15 to TRBJ2-1, with 9 positions matching TRBD2. The V gene's germline CDR1 is LNHNV and CDR2 YYDKDF (reference sequence). V was clipped by 0 bases and J by 5 bases; unmatched bases: 5. CDR3 length: 16 amino acids. DNA for the CDR3: TGTGCCACCAGCAGAGAACGGTCTAGCGGGGACAATGAGCAGTTCTTC. Its protein product is CATSRERSSGDNEQFF.

The chain has TRBV11-3 and TRBJ1-1; 11 bases align to TRBD1. V was clipped by 5 bases and J by 5 bases; unmatched bases: 7. The CDR3 is 15 amino acids. Germline CDR1 and CDR2: SGHNT and YENEEA. The CDR3 reads CASSPGQGARTEAFF. CDR3 nucleotides: TGTGCCAGCAGCCCAGGACAGGGGGCAAGGACTGAAGCTTTCTTT. The complete variable domain, with remaining parts taken from reference TRBV11-3 and TRBJ1-1, reads EAGVVQSPRYKIIEKKQPVAFWCNPISGHNTLYWYLQNLGQGPELLIRYENEEAVDDSQLPKDRFSAERLKGVDSTLKIQPAELGDSAVYLCASSPGQGARTEAFFGQGTRLTVV.

V gene TRBV7-2 combines with J gene TRBJ1-1; no clear D gene. The germline V and J ends were trimmed by 5 bases and 4 bases, with 20 bases remaining between them. Germline V gene data show CDR1 as SGHTA and CDR2 as FQGNSA. The CDR3 is made up of 16 amino acids. The CDR3: CASSGRTEATGTEAFF. The CDR3 region has the DNA TGTGCCAGCAGCGGGAGGACGGAAGCTACGGGCACTGAAGCTTTCTTT.

This clone was detected only once. The chain combines TRBV7-2 with TRBJ1-5; 7 bases are a match to TRBD1. Germline trimming cut 1 base from V and 6 bases from J; bases unmatched to any gene: 6. Germline V gives CDR1 SGHTA, CDR2 FQGNSA. CDR3 length: 15 amino acids. The CDR3 region is CASSLGTGVGQPQHF. The CDR3 DNA reads TGTGCCAGCAGCTTAGGCACAGGGGTTGGTCAGCCCCAGCATTTT.

V usage is TRBV5-8 and J usage is TRBJ1-4; 9 bases line up with TRBD1. The CDR3 is 15 residues long. After removal of 9 bases from V and 5 bases from J, the junction contained 11 bases not matched to a gene. The germline V gene encodes CDR1 SGHTS and CDR2 YDEGEE. CDR3 sequence: CATDLGTGPNEKLFF. The CDR3 region has the DNA TGTGCCACCGACCTAGGGACAGGGCCAAATGAAAAACTGTTTTTT.

The rearrangement joins TRBV25-1 to TRBJ2-2, with 8 bases identical to TRBD1. The CDR3 has 15 residues. J lost 4 bases, V lost 6 bases, and 7 bases had no gene match. Germline V gene sequence: CDR1 MGHDK, CDR2 SYGVNS. DNA of the CDR3: TGTGCCAGCAGCCAGACAGGGGTACGCACCGGGGAGCTGTTTTTT. Translation gives CASSQTGVRTGELFF.

The CDR3 sequence is CASSFRGDSFLQNTEAFF. DNA for the CDR3: TGTGCCAGCAGCTTCCGCGGGGACAGCTTCCTTCAGAACACTGAAGCTTTCTTT. This chain uses TRBV21-1 with TRBJ1-1; the table calls TRBD1, which could not be checked here. TRBV21-1 is an annotated pseudogene. The CDR3 has 18 residues.